This T cell receptor (beta chain) is from a study of cytomegalovirus exposure and HLA in healthy donors. Researchers ran the PCR with 60 Vbeta and 13 Jbeta primers. Assay: immunoSEQ multiplex PCR; the TCRdb copy retains only in-frame clones and omits some. This table holds 90,000 to 110,000 clones, 75% found once. Findings of the study overall: Clonal expansion was found to be greater in HLA-associated TCR beta chains than in equally common others in a later analysis. Across donors, most TCRs were seen rarely, yet some public ones were widespread.

The CDR3 consists of 16 residues. Trimming took off 0 bases at V and 2 bases at J, with 14 bases between the two ends. CDR1 and CDR2 (germline): GTSNPN, SVGIG (reference sequence). This clone was counted a few times. Its matching antigen is unknown. Source material: PBMCs. The sequence derives from a man between 40 and 49 years old in good health and CMV-seronegative. This chain uses TRBV30 with TRBJ1-3; D gene uncertain. In DNA form, the CDR3 reads TGTGCCTGGAGTGTCTCGTCGGGTGTGACTGGAAACACCATATATTTT. This codes for CAWSVSSGVTGNTIYF. The complete variable domain, with remaining parts taken from reference TRBV30 and TRBJ1-3, reads SQTIHQWPATLVQPVGSPLSLECTVEGTSNPNLYWYRQAAGRGLQLLFYSVGIGQISSEVPQNLSASRPQDRQFILSSKKLLLSDSGFYLCAWSVSSGVTGNTIYFGEGSWLTVV.